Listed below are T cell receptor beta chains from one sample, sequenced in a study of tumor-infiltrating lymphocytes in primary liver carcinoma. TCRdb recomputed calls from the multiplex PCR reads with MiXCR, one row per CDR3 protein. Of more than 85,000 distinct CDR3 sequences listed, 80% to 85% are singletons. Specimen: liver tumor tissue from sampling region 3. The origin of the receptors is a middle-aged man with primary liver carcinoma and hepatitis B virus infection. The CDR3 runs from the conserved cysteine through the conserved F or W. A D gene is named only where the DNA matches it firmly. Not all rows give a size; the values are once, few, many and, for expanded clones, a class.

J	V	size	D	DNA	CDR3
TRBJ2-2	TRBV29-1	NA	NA	TGCAGCGTTGGGACTAACGTGGCGAACACCGGGGGGCTGTTTTTT	CSVGTNVANTGGLFF
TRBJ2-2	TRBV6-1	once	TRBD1	TGTGTCAGCAGGTCAGGGGGCGGAGGAGCCTGGGAGCTGTTTTTT	CVSRSGGGGAWELFF
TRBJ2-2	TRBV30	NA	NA	TGTGCCTGGGTTGGTAGCTGGAGGCCGATAAACACCGGGGAGCTGTTTTTC	CAWVGSWRPINTGELFF
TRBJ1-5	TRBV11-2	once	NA	TGTGCCGGCAGCTCAGTAGGGGTAACAGGGAGCAATCGGCCCCAGCATTTT	CAGSSVGVTGSNRPQHF
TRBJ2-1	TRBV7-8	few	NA	TGTGCCAGCAGGTTAGCATCAGGGACCTCTCGAGGTGAGCAGTTCTTC	CASRLASGTSRGEQFF
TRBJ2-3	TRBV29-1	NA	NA	TGCAGTGCTTTTGGGGCGGGCACAGATACGCAGTATTTT	CSAFGAGTDTQYF
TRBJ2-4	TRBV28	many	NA	TGTGCCAGCAGGGGGGGGCCAGCCAAAAACATTCAGTACTTC	CASRGGPAKNIQYF
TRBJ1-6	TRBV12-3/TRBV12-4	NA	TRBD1	TGTGCCAGCAGCTCTCGGACAGGGGATTCAGCCCTCCACTTT	CASSSRTGDSALHF
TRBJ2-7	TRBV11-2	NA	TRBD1	TGTGCCAGCAGCTTACGATGGACAGGGGCCTACGAGCAGTACTTC	CASSLRWTGAYEQYF
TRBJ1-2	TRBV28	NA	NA	TGTGCCAGCAGTTGGTCAGGGGCCATCTATGGCTACACCTTC	CASSWSGAIYGYTF
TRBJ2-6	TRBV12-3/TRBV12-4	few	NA	TGTACCAGCACTATCTCTGGGGCCAACGTCCTGACTTTC	CTSTISGANVLTF
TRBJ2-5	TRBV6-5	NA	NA	TGTGCCAGTAGTTACATTGGAGGGGATAGTAAGACCCAGTGCTTC	CASSYIGGDSKTQCF
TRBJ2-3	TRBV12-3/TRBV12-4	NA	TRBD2	TGTGCCAGCGAGAAGGGGCGGGAGTTAGCAGATATGCAGTATTTT	CASEKGRELADMQYF
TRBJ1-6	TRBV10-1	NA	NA	TGTGCCAGCAGTGAGGGAATTGAGTCACCCCTCCACTTT	CASSEGIESPLHF
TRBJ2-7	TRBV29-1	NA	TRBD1	TGCAGTGCTGAAGGGACAGGTTCCTACGAGCAGTACTTC	CSAEGTGSYEQYF
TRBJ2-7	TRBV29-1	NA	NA	TGCAGTGACATGACATCTGGGACCGACACTCCCTACGAGCAGTACTTC	CSDMTSGTDTPYEQYF
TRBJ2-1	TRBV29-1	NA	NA	TGCAGCGTTGTATTGTCGTCGCTAGTGGGTAATGAGCTGTTCTTC	CSVVLSSLVGNELFF
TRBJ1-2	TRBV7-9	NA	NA	TGTGCCAGCATCTTAGGGAACTATGGTTACACCTTC	CASILGNYGYTF
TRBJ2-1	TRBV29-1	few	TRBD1	TGCAGTGGGACCGAGACAGGGGACGTCGGTGAGCAGTTCTTC	CSGTETGDVGEQFF
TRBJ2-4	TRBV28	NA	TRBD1	TGTGCCAGGAGGAGCCTACAGGGGGTGTGGTACTTC	CARRSLQGVWYF
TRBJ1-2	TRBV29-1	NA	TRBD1	TGCAGCGACTCGACAGGGGATAAACATGGCTACACCTTC	CSDSTGDKHGYTF
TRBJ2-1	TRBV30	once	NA	TGTGTCTGGAGTCGACTAGGAGGTAGGGCCTACAATGAACAGTTCTTC	CVWSRLGGRAYNEQFF
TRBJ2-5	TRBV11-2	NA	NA	TGTGCCAGCAGCCCCGTCGGGCTAGTCCAGACCCAGTACTTT	CASSPVGLVQTQYF
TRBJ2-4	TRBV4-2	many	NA	TGTGCCAGCAGCCAAGGCGTGGATCCCAATAGCATTCAGTACTTC	CASSQGVDPNSIQYF
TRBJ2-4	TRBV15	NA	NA	TGTGCCACCAGCAGAGACTCCAGCGGCTTAGCCAAAAACAATCAGTACTTC	CATSRDSSGLAKNNQYF
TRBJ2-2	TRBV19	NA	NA	TGTGCCAGTAGCCGGGACCGATTATTCAGCGGGGAGCTGTTTTTT	CASSRDRLFSGELFF
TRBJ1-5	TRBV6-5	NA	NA	TGTATCAGCGGGGACGGTAGCAACCAGCCCCAGCATTTT	CISGDGSNQPQHF
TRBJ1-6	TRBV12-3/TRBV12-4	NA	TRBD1	TGTGCCAGCAGTCCGCCGGGACAGAATAATTCACACCTCGACTTT	CASSPPGQNNSHLDF
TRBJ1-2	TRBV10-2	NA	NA	TGCACCAGCAATCCGGGACTGAGTGCGAGCTACACCTTC	CTSNPGLSASYTF
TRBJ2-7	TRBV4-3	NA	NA	TGCGCCAGCAACCAAGAACAGCGCTACGAACAGTACTTC	CASNQEQRYEQYF
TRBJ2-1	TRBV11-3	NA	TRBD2	TGTGCCAGCAGTTCGGGAGGTAGCTGTGAGCAGTTCTTT	CASSSGGSCEQFF
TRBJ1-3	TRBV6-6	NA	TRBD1	TGTACCAGCAGTTACCCCGGGACAGGCCCTGGAAACACCATATATTTT	CTSSYPGTGPGNTIYF
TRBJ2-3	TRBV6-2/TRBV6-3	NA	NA	TGTGCCAACAGTCAATCGACGGCAGTGGGCGAAGAGACCCAGTACTTT	CANSQSTAVGEETQYF
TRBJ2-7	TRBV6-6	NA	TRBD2	TGTGCCAGCAGCCCCAGACTAGCGGGAGTCAGATTTCGCTCATCGTATGAGCAGTACTTC	CASSPRLAGVRFRSSYEQYF
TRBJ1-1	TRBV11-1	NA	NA	TGTGCCAGCAGCTTAGAAGAGGACACTGAAGTTTACTTT	CASSLEEDTEVYF
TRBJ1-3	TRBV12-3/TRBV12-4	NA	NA	TGTGTCAGCACTGGGAACTCTGAAAACACCATATATTTT	CVSTGNSENTIYF
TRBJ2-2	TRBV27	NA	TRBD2	TGTGCCAGCACTTCCCTCCGGGCTAGCGGGAACACCGGGGAGCTGTTTTTT	CASTSLRASGNTGELFF
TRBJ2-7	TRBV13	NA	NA	TGTGCCAGCAGCTCCTATACTTATTCGCGCGAACAGTACTTC	CASSSYTYSREQYF
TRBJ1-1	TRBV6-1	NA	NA	TGTGCCAGCAGTGAAAGAAGTTTTTTGGGCACTGAAGCTTTCTTT	CASSERSFLGTEAFF
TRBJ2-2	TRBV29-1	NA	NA	TGCAGGGTTGAAGAAGGGGTCCGGAACACCGGGGAGTTGTTTTTT	CRVEEGVRNTGELFF
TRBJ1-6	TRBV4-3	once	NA	TGCGTCAGTAGCCAAGGACAGCTCTATGATTCACCCCTCCACTTT	CVSSQGQLYDSPLHF
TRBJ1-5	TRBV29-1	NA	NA	TGCAGCGCTGTCGAACAGACCAATCAGCCCCAGCATTTT	CSAVEQTNQPQHF
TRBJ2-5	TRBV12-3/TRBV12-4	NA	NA	TGTGCCAGCAGTTCCAACAGTGAACGAGAGACCCAGTACTTC	CASSSNSERETQYF
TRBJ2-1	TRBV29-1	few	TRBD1	TGCAGCGTTGTTACAGGGGATGAGCAATTCTTC	CSVVTGDEQFF
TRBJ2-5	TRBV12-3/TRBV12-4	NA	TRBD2	TGTGCCAGCTGTTTAGCGGGAGGGGAAGAGAGCCAGTACTTC	CASCLAGGEESQYF
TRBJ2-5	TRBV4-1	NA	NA	TGCGCCAACAGCCAAGGTGGACTGGCTTGGGAGACCCAGTACTTC	CANSQGGLAWETQYF
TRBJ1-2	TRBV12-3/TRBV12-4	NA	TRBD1	TGTACCAGCAGTTACCAGGACAGGGGGAGATGCTACACCTTC	CTSSYQDRGRCYTF
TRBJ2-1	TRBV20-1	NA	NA	TGCAGTGCTAGAGATAAGAACAGTGAGCAGTTCTTC	CSARDKNSEQFF
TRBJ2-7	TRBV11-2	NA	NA	TGTATCAACAGTCCCGGGGGCTACGAGCAGTACTTC	CINSPGGYEQYF
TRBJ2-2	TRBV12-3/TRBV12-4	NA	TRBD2	TGTGACAGCAGAGGCGGGACTAGTCAAGTCAGGGAGCTGTTTTTT	CDSRGGTSQVRELFF
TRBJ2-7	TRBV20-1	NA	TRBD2	TGCAGTGCTAGAGACGGACTAGCATTCGACGAGCAGTACTTC	CSARDGLAFDEQYF
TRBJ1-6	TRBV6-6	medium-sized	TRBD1	TGTGCCAGCAGTACGACAGGGGTTTCGCCCCTCCACTTT	CASSTTGVSPLHF
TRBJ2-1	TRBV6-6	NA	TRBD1	TGTGCCAGCAGTTACTCAGGGGGCACGGGCCGACCCTACAATGAGCAGTTCTTC	CASSYSGGTGRPYNEQFF
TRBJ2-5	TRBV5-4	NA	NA	TGTGCCAGCAGTTTGAACGGAGACGGCCAAGAGGCCCAGTACTTC	CASSLNGDGQEAQYF